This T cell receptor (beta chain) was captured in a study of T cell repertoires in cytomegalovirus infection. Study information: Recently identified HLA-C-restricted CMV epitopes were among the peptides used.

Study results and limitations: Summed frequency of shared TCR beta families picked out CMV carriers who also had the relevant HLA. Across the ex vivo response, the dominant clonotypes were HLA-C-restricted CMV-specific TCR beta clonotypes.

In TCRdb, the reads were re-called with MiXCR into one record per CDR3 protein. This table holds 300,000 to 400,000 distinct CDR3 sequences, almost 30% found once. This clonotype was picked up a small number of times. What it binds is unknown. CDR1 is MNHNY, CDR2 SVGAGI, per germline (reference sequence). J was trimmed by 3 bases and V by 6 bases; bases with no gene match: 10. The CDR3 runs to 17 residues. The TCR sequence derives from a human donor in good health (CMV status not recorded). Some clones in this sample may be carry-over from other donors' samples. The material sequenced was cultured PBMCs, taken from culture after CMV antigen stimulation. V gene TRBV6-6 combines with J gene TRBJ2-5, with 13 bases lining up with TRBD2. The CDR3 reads CASSPRLGLAGKETQYF. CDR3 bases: TGTGCCAGCAGCCCCCGACTGGGACTAGCGGGGAAAGAGACCCAGTACTTC.